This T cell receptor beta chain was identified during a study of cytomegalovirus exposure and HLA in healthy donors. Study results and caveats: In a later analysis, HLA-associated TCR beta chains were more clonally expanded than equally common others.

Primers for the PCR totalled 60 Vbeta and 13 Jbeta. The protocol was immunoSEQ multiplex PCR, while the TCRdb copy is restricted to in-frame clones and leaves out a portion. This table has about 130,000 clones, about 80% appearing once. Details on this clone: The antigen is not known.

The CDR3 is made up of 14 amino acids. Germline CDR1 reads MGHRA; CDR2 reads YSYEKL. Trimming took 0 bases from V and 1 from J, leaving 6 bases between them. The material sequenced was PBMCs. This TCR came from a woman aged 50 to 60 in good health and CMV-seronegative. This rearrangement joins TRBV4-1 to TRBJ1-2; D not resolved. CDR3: CASSQETGNYGYTF. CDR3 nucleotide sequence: TGCGCCAGCAGCCAAGAGACGGGTAACTATGGCTACACCTTC.